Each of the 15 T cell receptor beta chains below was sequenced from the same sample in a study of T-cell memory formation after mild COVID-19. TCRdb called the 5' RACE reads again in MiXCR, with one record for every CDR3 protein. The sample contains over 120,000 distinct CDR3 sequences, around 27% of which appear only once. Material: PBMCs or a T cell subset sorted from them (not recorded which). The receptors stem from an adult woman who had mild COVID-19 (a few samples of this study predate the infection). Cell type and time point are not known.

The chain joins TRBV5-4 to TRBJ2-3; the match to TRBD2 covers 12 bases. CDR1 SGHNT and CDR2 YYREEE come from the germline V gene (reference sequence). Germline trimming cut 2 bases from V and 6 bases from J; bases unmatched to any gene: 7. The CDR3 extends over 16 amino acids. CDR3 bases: TGTGCCAGCAGCTTCCGACTAGCGGGGGCACTCGATACGCAGTATTTT. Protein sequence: CASSFRLAGALDTQYF.

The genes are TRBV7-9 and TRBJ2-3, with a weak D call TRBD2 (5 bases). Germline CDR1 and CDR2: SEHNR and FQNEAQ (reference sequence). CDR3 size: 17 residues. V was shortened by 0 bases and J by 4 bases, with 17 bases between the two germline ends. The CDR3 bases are TGTGCCAGCAGCTTAGCCTACACCACAGAGGGCGCAGATACGCAGTATTTT. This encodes CASSLAYTTEGADTQYF.

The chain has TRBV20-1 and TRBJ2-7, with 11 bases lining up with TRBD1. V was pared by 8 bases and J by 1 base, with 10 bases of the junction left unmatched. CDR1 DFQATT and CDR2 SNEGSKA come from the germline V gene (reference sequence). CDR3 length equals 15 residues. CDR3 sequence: CSPQPRDRGSYEQYF. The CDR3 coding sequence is TGCAGTCCACAGCCCCGGGACAGGGGGTCCTACGAGCAGTACTTC.

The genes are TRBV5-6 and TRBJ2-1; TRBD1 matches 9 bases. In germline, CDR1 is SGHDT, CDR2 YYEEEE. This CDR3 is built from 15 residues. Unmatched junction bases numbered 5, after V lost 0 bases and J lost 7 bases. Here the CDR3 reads CASSLGGQGVNEQFF. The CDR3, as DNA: TGTGCCAGCAGCTTGGGGGGACAGGGTGTGAATGAGCAGTTCTTC.

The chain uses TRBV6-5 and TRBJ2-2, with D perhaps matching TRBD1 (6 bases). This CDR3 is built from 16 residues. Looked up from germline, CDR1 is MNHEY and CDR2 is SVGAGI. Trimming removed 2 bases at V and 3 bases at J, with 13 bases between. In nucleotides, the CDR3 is TGTGCCAGCAGTTACGGAGCAGGGGACCACACCGGGGAGCTGTTTTTT. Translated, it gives CASSYGAGDHTGELFF.

DNA for the CDR3: TGCAGCGTTGAAGGTACCGGGACAGGGGAATACAATGAGCAGTTCTTC. Its protein is CSVEGTGTGEYNEQFF. V gene TRBV29-1 combines with J gene TRBJ2-1; 10 bases fit TRBD1. Germline CDR1 reads SQVTM; CDR2 reads ANQGSEA. V trimming: 1 base; J trimming: 4 bases; junction bases outside the gene matches: 7. The CDR3 consists of 16 residues.

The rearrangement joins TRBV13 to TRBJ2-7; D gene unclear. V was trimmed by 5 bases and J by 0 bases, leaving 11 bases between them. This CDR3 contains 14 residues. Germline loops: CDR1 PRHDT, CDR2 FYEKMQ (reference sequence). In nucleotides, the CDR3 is TGTGCCAGCAGCGGAGTGAGAAACTCCTACGAGCAGTACTTC. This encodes CASSGVRNSYEQYF.

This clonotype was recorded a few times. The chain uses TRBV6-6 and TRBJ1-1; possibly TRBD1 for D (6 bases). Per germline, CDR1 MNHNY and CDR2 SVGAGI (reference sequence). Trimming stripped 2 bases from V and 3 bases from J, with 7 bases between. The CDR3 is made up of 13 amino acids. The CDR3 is CASSYRGDTEAFF. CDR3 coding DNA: TGTGCCAGCAGTTACAGGGGGGACACTGAAGCTTTCTTT.

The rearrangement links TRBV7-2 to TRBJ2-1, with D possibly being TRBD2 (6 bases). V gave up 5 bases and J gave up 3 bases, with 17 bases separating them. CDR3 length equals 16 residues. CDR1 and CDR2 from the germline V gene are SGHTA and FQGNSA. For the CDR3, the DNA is TGTGCCAGCAGCCCAGACCACGGGACTGTCTACAATGAGCAGTTCTTC. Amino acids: CASSPDHGTVYNEQFF.

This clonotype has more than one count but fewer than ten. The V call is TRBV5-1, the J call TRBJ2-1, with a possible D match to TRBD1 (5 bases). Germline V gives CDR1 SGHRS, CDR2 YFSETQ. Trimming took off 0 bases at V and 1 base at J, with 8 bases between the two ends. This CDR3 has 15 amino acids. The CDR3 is CASSLVYRSYNEQFF. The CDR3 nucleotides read TGCGCCAGCAGCTTGGTCTACAGGTCCTACAATGAGCAGTTCTTC. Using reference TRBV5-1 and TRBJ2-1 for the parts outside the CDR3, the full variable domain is KAGVTQTPRYLIKTRGQQVTLSCSPISGHRSVSWYQQTPGQGLQFLFEYFSETQRNKGNFPGRFSGRQFSNSRSEMNVSTLELGDSALYLCASSLVYRSYNEQFFGPGTRLTVL.

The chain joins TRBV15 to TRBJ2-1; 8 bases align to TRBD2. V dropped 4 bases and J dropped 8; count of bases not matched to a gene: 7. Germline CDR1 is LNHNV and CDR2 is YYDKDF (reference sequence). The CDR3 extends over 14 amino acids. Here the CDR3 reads CATSTQGLAYEQFF. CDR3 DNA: TGTGCCACCAGCACCCAAGGACTAGCCTATGAGCAGTTCTTC.

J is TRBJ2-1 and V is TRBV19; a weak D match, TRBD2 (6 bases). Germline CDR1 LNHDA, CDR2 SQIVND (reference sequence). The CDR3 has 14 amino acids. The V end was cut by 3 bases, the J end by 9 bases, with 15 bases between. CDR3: CASSMPSRAGEQFF. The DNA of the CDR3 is TGTGCCAGTAGTATGCCGTCCCGAGCGGGTGAGCAGTTCTTC.

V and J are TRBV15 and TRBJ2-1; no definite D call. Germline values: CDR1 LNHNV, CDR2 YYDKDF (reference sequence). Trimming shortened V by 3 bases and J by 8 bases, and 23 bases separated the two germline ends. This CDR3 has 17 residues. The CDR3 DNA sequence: TGTGCCACCAGCAGCCAGCCTTGGACCCACCCCGGCGATGAGCAGTTCTTC. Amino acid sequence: CATSSQPWTHPGDEQFF.

CDR3 nucleotides: TGCAGTGCTAGAGACGGTGGTCAGGGGCTCCGGGGGCAAGAGACCCAGTACTTC. This encodes CSARDGGQGLRGQETQYF. This chain connects TRBV20-1 to TRBJ2-5; D tentatively fits TRBD1 or TRBD2 (6 bases each). The CDR3 runs to 18 residues. V was clipped by 0 bases and J by 2 bases, with 22 bases between them. The germline V gene has CDR1 DFQATT and CDR2 SNEGSKA (reference sequence).

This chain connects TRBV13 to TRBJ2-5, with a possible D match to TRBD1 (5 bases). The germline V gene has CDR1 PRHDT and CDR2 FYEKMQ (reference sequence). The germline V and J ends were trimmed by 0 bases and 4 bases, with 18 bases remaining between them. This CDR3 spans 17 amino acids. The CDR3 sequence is CASSLGAAALDTETQYF. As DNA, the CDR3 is TGTGCCAGCAGCTTAGGCGCAGCAGCCCTGGACACAGAGACCCAGTACTTC.